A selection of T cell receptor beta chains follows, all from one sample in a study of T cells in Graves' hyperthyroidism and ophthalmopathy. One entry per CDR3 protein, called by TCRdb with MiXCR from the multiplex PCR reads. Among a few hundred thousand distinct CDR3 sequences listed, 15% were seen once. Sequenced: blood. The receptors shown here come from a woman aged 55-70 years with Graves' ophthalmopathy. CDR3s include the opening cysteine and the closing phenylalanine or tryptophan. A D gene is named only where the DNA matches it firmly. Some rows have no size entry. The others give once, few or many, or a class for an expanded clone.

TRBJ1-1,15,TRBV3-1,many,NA,TGTGCCAGCAGCCAAGGTCACAGGATGAACACTGAAGCTTTCTTT,CASSQGHRMNTEAFF
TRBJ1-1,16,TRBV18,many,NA,TGTGCCAGCTCACAGCTTAACAGGGACTTGAACACTGAAGCTTTCTTT,CASSQLNRDLNTEAFF
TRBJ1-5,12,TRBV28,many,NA,TGTGCCAGCAGTTCTAATTATCAGCCCCAGCATTTT,CASSSNYQPQHF
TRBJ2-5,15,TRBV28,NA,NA,TGTGCCAGCACCCCAGGGGGAGGGCCCTCTGAGACCCAGTACTTC,CASTPGGGPSETQYF
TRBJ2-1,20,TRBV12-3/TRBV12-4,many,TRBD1,TGTGCCAGCAGTAAGGGACAGCTTTCTACAGCGGCTTACTCCTACAATGAGCAGTTCTTC,CASSKGQLSTAAYSYNEQFF
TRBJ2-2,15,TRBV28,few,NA,TGTGCCAGCAGTTTATGGGGAGGCGGGACCGGGGAGCTGTTTTTT,CASSLWGGGTGELFF
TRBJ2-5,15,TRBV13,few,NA,TGTGCCAGCAGCGCCCTCGGCCCGTACCAAGAGACCCAGTACTTC,CASSALGPYQETQYF
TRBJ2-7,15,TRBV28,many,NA,TGTGCCAGCAGGCAAGGGGCACTCAGCTCCTACGAGCAGTACTTC,CASRQGALSSYEQYF
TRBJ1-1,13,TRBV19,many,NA,TGTGCCAGCTCCCAGGGAGCGTACACTGAAGCTTTCTTT,CASSQGAYTEAFF
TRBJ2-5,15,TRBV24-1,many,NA,TGTGCCACCAGTGATACCGGGAGAAACCAAGAGACCCAGTACTTC,CATSDTGRNQETQYF
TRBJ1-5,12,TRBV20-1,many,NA,TGCAGTGCAAGGACAGTAAAGGAGCCCCAGCATTTT,CSARTVKEPQHF
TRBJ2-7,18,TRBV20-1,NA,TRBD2,TGCAGTGCTAGAGATCCCGCCGGGGAGCGGGAGGATCCCTACGAGCAGTACTTC,CSARDPAGEREDPYEQYF
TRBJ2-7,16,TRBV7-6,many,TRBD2,TGTGCCAGCAGCTCCCCGACTAGCGGGAGTTCCTACGAGCAGTACTTC,CASSSPTSGSSYEQYF
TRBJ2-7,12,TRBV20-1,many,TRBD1,TGCAGTGCTAAGGGACAGCTCTACGAGCAGTACTTC,CSAKGQLYEQYF
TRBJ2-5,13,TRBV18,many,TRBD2,TGTGCCAGCTCTCGGACTAGTCGGGAGACCCAGTACTTC,CASSRTSRETQYF
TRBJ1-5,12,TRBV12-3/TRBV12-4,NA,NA,TGTGCCAGCAGTTTCCCGCCTCGGCCCCAGCATTTT,CASSFPPRPQHF
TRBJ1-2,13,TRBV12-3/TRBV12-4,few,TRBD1,TGTGCCAGCAGTACAGGACAGGTCGGTGGCTACACCTTC,CASSTGQVGGYTF
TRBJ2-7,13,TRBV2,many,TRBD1,TGTGCCGGACTCGGGGACAGGTCCTACGAGCAGTACTTC,CAGLGDRSYEQYF
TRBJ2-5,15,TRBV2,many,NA,TGTGCCAGCAACCTTCGGGGGCAAACCCAAGAGACCCAGTACTTC,CASNLRGQTQETQYF
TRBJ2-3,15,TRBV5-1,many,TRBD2,TGCGCCAGCGGCCTCGGAGCGGGAGGGCCGAATACGCAGTATTTT,CASGLGAGGPNTQYF
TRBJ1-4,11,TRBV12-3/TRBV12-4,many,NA,TGTGCCAGCAGCTTGAGGGAAAAACTGTTTTTT,CASSLREKLFF
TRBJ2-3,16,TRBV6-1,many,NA,TGTGCCAGCAGTGAACGGATTGGGCGGACGACAGATACGCAGTATTTT,CASSERIGRTTDTQYF
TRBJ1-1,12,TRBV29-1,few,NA,TGCAGCGTTGAGGGACACTACACTGAAGCTTTCTTT,CSVEGHYTEAFF
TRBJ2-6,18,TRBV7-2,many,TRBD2,TGTGCCAGCAGCTTCGGGGGGTGGGGGAGCTCTGGGGCCAACGTCCTGACTTTC,CASSFGGWGSSGANVLTF
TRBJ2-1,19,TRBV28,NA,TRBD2,TGTGCCAGCAGATCCCACCTCAAATGGACTAGCGGGAACTACAATGAGCAGTTCTTC,CASRSHLKWTSGNYNEQFF
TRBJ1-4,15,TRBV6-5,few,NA,TGTGCCAGCAGTTACGGGTTCGGGGCAAATGAAAAACTGTTTTTT,CASSYGFGANEKLFF
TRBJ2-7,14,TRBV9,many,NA,TGTGCCAGCAGCCCCCGTAAAGCGGGCTACGAGCAGTACTTC,CASSPRKAGYEQYF
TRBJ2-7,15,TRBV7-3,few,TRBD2,TGTGCCAGCAGCTTAATGGGGGGACTACCCAACGAGCAGTACTTC,CASSLMGGLPNEQYF
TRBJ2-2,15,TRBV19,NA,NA,TGTGCCTCCAGCGGCCCGTGGGGAGGCACCGGGGAGCTGTTTTTT,CASSGPWGGTGELFF
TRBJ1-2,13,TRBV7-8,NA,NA,TGTGCCAGCAGTCCCGTGGACGGCTATGGCTACACCTTC,CASSPVDGYGYTF
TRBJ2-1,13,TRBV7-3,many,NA,TGTGCCAGCAGCTCTCAGGCTTACAATGAGCAGTTCTTC,CASSSQAYNEQFF
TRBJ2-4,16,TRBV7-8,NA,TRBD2,TGTGCCAGCAGCTTATTGTCGGGAGGGGCCAAAAACATTCAGTACTTC,CASSLLSGGAKNIQYF
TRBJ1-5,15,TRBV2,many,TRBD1,TGTGCCAGCAGCGCCGGACAGGAACTGAATCAGCCCCAGCATTTT,CASSAGQELNQPQHF
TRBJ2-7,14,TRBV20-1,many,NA,TGCAGTGCCCATCCCGGGACTCACCCCTACGAGCAGTACTTC,CSAHPGTHPYEQYF
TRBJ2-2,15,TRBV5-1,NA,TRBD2,TGCGCCAGCAGTCAACTAGCGGGCTACACCGGGGAGCTGGTTTTT,CASSQLAGYTGELVF
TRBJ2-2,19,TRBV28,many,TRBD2,TGTGCCAGCAGTTTCCCCGGGACTAGCGGGAGGGCCTACACCGGGGAGCTGTTTTTT,CASSFPGTSGRAYTGELFF
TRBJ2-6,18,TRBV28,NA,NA,TGTGCCAGCAGTGGATCCCCGGGGGCGGACTCTGGGGCCAACGTCCTGACTTTC,CASSGSPGADSGANVLTF
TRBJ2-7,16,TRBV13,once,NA,TGTGCCAGCAGCTTAGGAGGGTGGGAGGCCTCCTACGAGCAGTACTTC,CASSLGGWEASYEQYF
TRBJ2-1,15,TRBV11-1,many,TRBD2,TGTGCCAGCAGCGTACTAGCGGGAGGGCCTGTTGGGCAGTTCTTC,CASSVLAGGPVGQFF
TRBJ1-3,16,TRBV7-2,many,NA,TGTGCCAGCAGCTTAGGGGGCGGCCCCTCTGGAAACACCATATATTTT,CASSLGGGPSGNTIYF